This is a list of T cell receptor beta chains from one sample in a study of T cell repertoires in cytomegalovirus infection. TCRdb re-derived calls from the reads in MiXCR, one entry per CDR3 protein. The sample lists approximately 140,000 distinct CDR3 sequences; 7% to 9.5% were seen once. Sequencing was done on a sample of PBMCs. The receptors derive from a human donor in good health (CMV status not recorded). Some clones in this sample may be carry-over from other donors' samples. CDR3s include the opening cysteine and the closing phenylalanine or tryptophan. Fields, in order: J gene, D gene, clone size, V gene, CDR3 protein, CDR3 DNA. The D gene is left open where the match is weak. Clone sizes are given selectively: once, few, many, or a class where the clone is expanded.

J gene: TRBJ2-1
D gene: TRBD2
clone size: -
V gene: TRBV20-1
CDR3 protein: CSAKKAGAGYEQFF
CDR3 DNA: TGCAGTGCTAAAAAAGCGGGGGCCGGGTATGAGCAGTTCTTC

J gene: TRBJ2-5
D gene: -
clone size: many
V gene: TRBV19
CDR3 protein: CASSVGVQETQYF
CDR3 DNA: TGTGCCAGTAGTGTTGGAGTGCAAGAGACCCAGTACTTC

J gene: TRBJ1-1
D gene: TRBD1
clone size: many
V gene: TRBV5-1
CDR3 protein: CASSLGQGLNTEAFF
CDR3 DNA: TGCGCCAGCAGCTTGGGACAGGGTTTGAACACTGAAGCTTTCTTT

J gene: TRBJ2-2
D gene: -
clone size: many
V gene: TRBV6-1
CDR3 protein: CASSEATGVAGELFF
CDR3 DNA: TGTGCCAGCAGTGAAGCGACCGGGGTGGCCGGGGAGCTGTTTTTT

J gene: TRBJ2-7
D gene: -
clone size: many
V gene: TRBV12-3/TRBV12-4
CDR3 protein: CASSLGQATSYEQYF
CDR3 DNA: TGTGCCAGCAGTTTGGGGCAGGCAACCTCCTACGAGCAGTACTTC

J gene: TRBJ2-7
D gene: -
clone size: many
V gene: TRBV19
CDR3 protein: CASSMGIYGEQYF
CDR3 DNA: TGTGCCAGTAGTATGGGTATCTACGGCGAGCAGTACTTC

J gene: TRBJ2-3
D gene: TRBD2
clone size: -
V gene: TRBV20-1
CDR3 protein: CSASSTSGVTDTQYF
CDR3 DNA: TGCAGTGCTAGTTCGACTAGCGGGGTAACAGATACGCAGTATTTT

J gene: TRBJ2-7
D gene: -
clone size: many
V gene: TRBV2
CDR3 protein: CASRNGRSPSYEQYF
CDR3 DNA: TGTGCCAGCAGGAACGGTCGGAGTCCTTCCTACGAGCAGTACTTC

J gene: TRBJ1-1
D gene: -
clone size: -
V gene: TRBV2
CDR3 protein: CASSEALPGGGEAFF
CDR3 DNA: TGTGCCAGCAGTGAAGCTCTCCCGGGGGGCGGTGAAGCTTTCTTT

J gene: TRBJ2-2
D gene: TRBD2
clone size: few
V gene: TRBV20-1
CDR3 protein: CSARGTSGIRVPGELFF
CDR3 DNA: TGCAGTGCTAGGGGGACTAGCGGGATCCGAGTCCCCGGGGAGCTGTTTTTT

J gene: TRBJ2-1
D gene: -
clone size: -
V gene: TRBV19
CDR3 protein: CASSIYTSYNEQFF
CDR3 DNA: TGTGCCAGTAGTATTTACACCTCCTACAATGAGCAGTTCTTC

J gene: TRBJ2-1
D gene: TRBD2
clone size: many
V gene: TRBV9
CDR3 protein: CASSPRTSGYNEQFF
CDR3 DNA: TGTGCCAGCAGCCCCCGGACTAGCGGTTACAATGAGCAGTTCTTC

J gene: TRBJ2-1
D gene: TRBD2
clone size: many
V gene: TRBV19
CDR3 protein: CASSSIRAGGKNEQFF
CDR3 DNA: TGTGCCAGTAGTTCTATACGGGCGGGGGGGAAGAATGAGCAGTTCTTC

J gene: TRBJ1-3
D gene: -
clone size: few
V gene: TRBV5-1
CDR3 protein: CASSRGTSGDTIYF
CDR3 DNA: TGCGCCAGCAGCCGCGGGACCTCGGGGGACACCATATATTTT

J gene: TRBJ1-1
D gene: -
clone size: -
V gene: TRBV2
CDR3 protein: CASSKVTVVAEAFF
CDR3 DNA: TGTGCCAGCAGTAAAGTGACAGTTGTCGCTGAAGCTTTCTTT

J gene: TRBJ2-2
D gene: -
clone size: many
V gene: TRBV19
CDR3 protein: CASSTTGPGTGELFF
CDR3 DNA: TGTGCCAGTAGTACAACCGGGCCAGGGACCGGGGAGCTGTTTTTT

J gene: TRBJ1-4
D gene: -
clone size: many
V gene: TRBV7-9
CDR3 protein: CASSSLQGLNEKLFF
CDR3 DNA: TGTGCCAGCAGCTCACTACAGGGTCTCAATGAAAAACTGTTTTTT

J gene: TRBJ1-3
D gene: -
clone size: many
V gene: TRBV5-1
CDR3 protein: CASSDTGLTSGNTIYF
CDR3 DNA: TGCGCCAGCAGCGATACAGGCCTTACCTCTGGAAACACCATATATTTT

J gene: TRBJ1-4
D gene: -
clone size: many
V gene: TRBV2
CDR3 protein: CASRETAATNEKLFF
CDR3 DNA: TGTGCCAGCAGAGAGACAGCCGCAACTAATGAAAAACTGTTTTTT

J gene: TRBJ1-1
D gene: -
clone size: few
V gene: TRBV19
CDR3 protein: CASSHQGNTEAFF
CDR3 DNA: TGTGCCAGTAGTCATCAGGGCAACACTGAAGCTTTCTTT

J gene: TRBJ1-1
D gene: -
clone size: many
V gene: TRBV7-2
CDR3 protein: CASRRPVNTEAFF
CDR3 DNA: TGTGCCTCTCGGAGGCCGGTGAACACTGAAGCTTTCTTT

J gene: TRBJ2-3
D gene: TRBD1
clone size: many
V gene: TRBV20-1
CDR3 protein: CSASDRVQGTDTQYF
CDR3 DNA: TGCAGTGCTAGTGACAGGGTTCAGGGCACAGATACGCAGTATTTT

J gene: TRBJ1-5
D gene: -
clone size: many
V gene: TRBV20-1
CDR3 protein: CSARESRGQPQHF
CDR3 DNA: TGCAGTGCTAGAGAATCCCGTGGGCAGCCCCAGCATTTT

J gene: TRBJ1-1
D gene: TRBD1
clone size: many
V gene: TRBV7-6
CDR3 protein: CASSSPGGVGTEAFF
CDR3 DNA: TGTGCCAGCAGCTCCCCAGGGGGTGTTGGGACTGAAGCTTTCTTT

J gene: TRBJ2-1
D gene: -
clone size: many
V gene: TRBV7-6
CDR3 protein: CASSPGGYEQFF
CDR3 DNA: TGTGCCAGCAGCCCCGGAGGGTATGAGCAGTTCTTC

J gene: TRBJ1-1
D gene: -
clone size: many
V gene: TRBV10-3
CDR3 protein: CAIRGGWVSEAFF
CDR3 DNA: TGTGCCATCCGCGGCGGGTGGGTTAGTGAAGCTTTCTTT

J gene: TRBJ2-5
D gene: TRBD2
clone size: many
V gene: TRBV7-2
CDR3 protein: CASSLGGRGLAGPQETQYF
CDR3 DNA: TGTGCCAGCAGCTTAGGGGGCAGGGGACTAGCGGGACCACAAGAGACCCAGTACTTC

J gene: TRBJ1-6
D gene: -
clone size: many
V gene: TRBV7-2
CDR3 protein: CASSLDYGGSSPLHF
CDR3 DNA: TGTGCCAGCAGCTTAGACTATGGGGGTAGTTCACCCCTCCACTTT

J gene: TRBJ2-1
D gene: TRBD1
clone size: many
V gene: TRBV12-5
CDR3 protein: CASGKGTGATHEQFF
CDR3 DNA: TGTGCTAGTGGAAAGGGGACAGGGGCGACTCATGAGCAGTTCTTC

J gene: TRBJ2-3
D gene: TRBD1
clone size: -
V gene: TRBV30
CDR3 protein: CARDRPEVLDTQYF
CDR3 DNA: TGTGCCCGGGACAGGCCAGAGGTCCTAGATACGCAGTATTTT

J gene: TRBJ2-4
D gene: -
clone size: many
V gene: TRBV7-2
CDR3 protein: CASSLNLVGHHDF
CDR3 DNA: TGTGCCAGCAGCTTAAATCTCGTTGGACACCATGACTTC